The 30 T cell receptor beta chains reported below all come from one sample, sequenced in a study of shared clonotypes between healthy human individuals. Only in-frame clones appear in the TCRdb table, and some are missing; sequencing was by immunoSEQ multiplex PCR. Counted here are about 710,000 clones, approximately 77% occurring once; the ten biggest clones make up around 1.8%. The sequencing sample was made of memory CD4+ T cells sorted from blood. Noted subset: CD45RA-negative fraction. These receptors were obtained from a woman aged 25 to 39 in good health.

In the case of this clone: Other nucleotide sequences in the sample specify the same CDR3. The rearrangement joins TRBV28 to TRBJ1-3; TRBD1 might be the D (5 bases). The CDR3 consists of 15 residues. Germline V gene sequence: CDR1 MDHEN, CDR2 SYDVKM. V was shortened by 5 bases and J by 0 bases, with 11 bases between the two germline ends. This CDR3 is CASSPRTGSGNTIYF. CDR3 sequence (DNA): TGTGCCAGCAGTCCACGAACAGGCTCTGGAAACACCATATATTTT.

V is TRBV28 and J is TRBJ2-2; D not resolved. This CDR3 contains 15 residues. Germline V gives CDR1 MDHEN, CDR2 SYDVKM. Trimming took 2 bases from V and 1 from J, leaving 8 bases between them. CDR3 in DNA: TGTGCCAGCAGTTTAAGCGTCGTGAACACCGGGGAGCTGTTTTTT. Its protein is CASSLSVVNTGELFF.

CDR3: CASSPGVDAKNIQYF. The CDR3 coding sequence is TGTGCCAGCAGCCCAGGGGTGGACGCCAAAAACATTCAGTACTTC. The rearrangement uses TRBV7-3 and TRBJ2-4, with D possibly TRBD1 on 6 matching bases. The CDR3 sequence is 15 residues long. Trimming stripped 5 bases from V and 1 base from J, with 12 bases between. Germline assignment: CDR1 SGHTA and CDR2 FQGTGA. Complete variable domain (other parts from reference TRBV7-3 and TRBJ2-4): GAGVSQTPSNKVTEKGKYVELRCDPISGHTALYWYRQSLGQGPEFLIYFQGTGAADDSGLPNDRFFAVRPEGSVSTLKIQRTERGDSAVYLCASSPGVDAKNIQYFGAGTRLSVL.

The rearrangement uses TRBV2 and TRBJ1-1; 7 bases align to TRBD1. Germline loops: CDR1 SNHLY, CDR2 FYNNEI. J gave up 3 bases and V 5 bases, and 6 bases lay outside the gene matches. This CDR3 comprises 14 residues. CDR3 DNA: TGTGCCAGCAGTAGAGGGGGCCGATACACTGAAGCTTTCTTT. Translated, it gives CASSRGGRYTEAFF.

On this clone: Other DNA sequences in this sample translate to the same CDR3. CDR3: CASSRGSDNEQFF. The CDR3 DNA reads TGTGCCAGCAGTCGAGGGTCGGACAATGAGCAGTTCTTC. V and J are TRBV7-3 and TRBJ2-1; weak D call: TRBD2 (5 bases). V was clipped by 6 bases and J by 5 bases, with 11 bases between them. The germline gives CDR1 SGHTA, CDR2 FQGTGA. This CDR3 has 13 residues.

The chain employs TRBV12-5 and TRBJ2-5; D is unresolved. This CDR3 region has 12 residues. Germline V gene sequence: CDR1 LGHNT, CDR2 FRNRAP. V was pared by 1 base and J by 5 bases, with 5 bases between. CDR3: CASGLEEETQYF. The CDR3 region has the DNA TGTGCTAGTGGTTTGGAGGAGGAGACCCAGTACTTC.

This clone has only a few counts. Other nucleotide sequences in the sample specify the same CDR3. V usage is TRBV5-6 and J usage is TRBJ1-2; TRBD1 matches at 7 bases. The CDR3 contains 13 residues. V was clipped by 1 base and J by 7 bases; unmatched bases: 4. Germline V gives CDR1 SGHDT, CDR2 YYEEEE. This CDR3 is CASSLRQGGGYTF. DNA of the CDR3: TGTGCCAGCAGCTTGCGACAGGGTGGTGGCTACACCTTC.

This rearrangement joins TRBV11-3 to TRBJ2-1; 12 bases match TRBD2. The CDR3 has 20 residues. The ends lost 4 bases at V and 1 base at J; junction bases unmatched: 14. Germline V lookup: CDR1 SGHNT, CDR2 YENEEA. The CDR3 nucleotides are TGTGCCAGCAGCTACTCCGGGACTAGCGGGCTCAAGCCATCCTACAATGAGCAGTTCTTC. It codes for CASSYSGTSGLKPSYNEQFF.

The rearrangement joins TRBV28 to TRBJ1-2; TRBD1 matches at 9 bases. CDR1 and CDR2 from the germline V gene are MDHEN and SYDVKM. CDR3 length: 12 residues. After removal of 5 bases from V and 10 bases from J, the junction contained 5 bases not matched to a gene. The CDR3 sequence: CASSRDRVDYTF. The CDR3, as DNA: TGTGCCAGCAGTCGGGACAGGGTAGACTACACCTTC.

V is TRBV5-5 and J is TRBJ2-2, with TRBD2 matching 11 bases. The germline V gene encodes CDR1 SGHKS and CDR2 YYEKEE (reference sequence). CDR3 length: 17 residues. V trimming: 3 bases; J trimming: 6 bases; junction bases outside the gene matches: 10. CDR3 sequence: CASSSELAGVGPGELFF. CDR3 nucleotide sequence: TGTGCCAGCAGCTCTGAACTAGCGGGAGTCGGACCCGGGGAGCTGTTTTTT.

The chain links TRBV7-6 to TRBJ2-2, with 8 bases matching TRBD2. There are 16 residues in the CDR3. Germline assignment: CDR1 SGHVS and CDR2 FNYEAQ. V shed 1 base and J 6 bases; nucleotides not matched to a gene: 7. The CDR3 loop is CASSLETSGGSGELFF. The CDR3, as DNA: TGTGCCAGCAGCTTAGAAACTAGCGGCGGTTCCGGGGAGCTGTTTTTT.

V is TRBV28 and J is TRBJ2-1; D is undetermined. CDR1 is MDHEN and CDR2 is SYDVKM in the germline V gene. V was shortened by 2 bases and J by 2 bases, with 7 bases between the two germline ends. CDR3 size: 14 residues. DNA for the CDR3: TGTGCCAGCAGTTTACCCGGGCCCTACAATGAGCAGTTCTTC. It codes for CASSLPGPYNEQFF.

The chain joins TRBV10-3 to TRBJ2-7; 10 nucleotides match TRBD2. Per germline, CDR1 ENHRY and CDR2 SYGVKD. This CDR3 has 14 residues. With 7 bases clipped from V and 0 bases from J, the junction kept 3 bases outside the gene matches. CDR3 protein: CAIKASGSSYEQYF. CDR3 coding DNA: TGTGCCATCAAAGCTAGCGGGAGCTCCTACGAGCAGTACTTC.

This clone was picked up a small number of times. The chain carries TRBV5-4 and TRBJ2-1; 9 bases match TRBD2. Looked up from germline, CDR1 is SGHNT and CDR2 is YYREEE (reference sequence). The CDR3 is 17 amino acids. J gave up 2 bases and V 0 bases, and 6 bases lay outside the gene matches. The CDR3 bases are TGTGCCAGCAGCTTGGTTGCTAGCGGGACCACCTACAATGAGCAGTTCTTC. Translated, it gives CASSLVASGTTYNEQFF.

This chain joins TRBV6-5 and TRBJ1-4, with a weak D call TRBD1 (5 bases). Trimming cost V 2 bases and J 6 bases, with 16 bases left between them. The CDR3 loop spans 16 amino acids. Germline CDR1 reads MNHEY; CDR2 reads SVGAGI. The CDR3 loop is CASSYGGGGGHEKLFF. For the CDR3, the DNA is TGTGCCAGCAGTTACGGAGGCGGGGGAGGACATGAAAAACTGTTTTTT.

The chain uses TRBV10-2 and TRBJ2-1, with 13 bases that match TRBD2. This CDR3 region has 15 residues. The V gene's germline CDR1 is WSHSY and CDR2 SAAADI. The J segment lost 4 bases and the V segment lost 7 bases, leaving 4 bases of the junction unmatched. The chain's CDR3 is CASMGTSGVYNEQFF. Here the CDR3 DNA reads TGCGCCAGCATGGGGACTAGCGGGGTTTACAATGAGCAGTTCTTC.

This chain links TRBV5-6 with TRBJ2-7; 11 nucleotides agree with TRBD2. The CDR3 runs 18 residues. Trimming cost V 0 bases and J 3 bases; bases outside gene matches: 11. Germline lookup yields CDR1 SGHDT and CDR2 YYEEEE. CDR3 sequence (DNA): TGTGCCAGCAGCTTGGCTAGCGCTAGCGGGAGGTCTCTCTACGAGCAGTACTTC. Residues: CASSLASASGRSLYEQYF.

CDR3 DNA: TGTGCCAGCAGCTCGGACGCCGCTGCGCAGTATTTT. Protein product: CASSSDAAAQYF. The rearrangement uses TRBV11-2 and TRBJ2-3; D not resolved. Trimming left V 4 bases short and J 10 bases short, with 12 bases between. Germline V gene data show CDR1 as SGHAT and CDR2 as FQNNGV. This CDR3 is 12 amino acids long.

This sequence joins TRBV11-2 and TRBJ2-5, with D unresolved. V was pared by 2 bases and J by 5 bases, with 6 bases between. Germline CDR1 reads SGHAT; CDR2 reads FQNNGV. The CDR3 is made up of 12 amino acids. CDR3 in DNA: TGTGCCAGCAGCTTAAATTTGGAGACCCAGTACTTC. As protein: CASSLNLETQYF.

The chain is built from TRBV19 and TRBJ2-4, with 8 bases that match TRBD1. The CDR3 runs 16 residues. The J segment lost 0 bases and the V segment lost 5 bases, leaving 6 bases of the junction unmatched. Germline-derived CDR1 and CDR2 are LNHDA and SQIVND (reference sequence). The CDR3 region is CASSAPGQGAKNIQYF. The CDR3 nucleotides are TGTGCCAGTAGTGCACCCGGACAGGGAGCCAAAAACATTCAGTACTTC.

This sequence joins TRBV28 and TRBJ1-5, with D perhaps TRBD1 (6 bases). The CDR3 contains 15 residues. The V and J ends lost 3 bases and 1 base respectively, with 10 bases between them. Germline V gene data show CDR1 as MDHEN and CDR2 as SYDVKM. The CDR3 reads CASSLGGPSNQPQHF. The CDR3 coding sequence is TGTGCCAGCAGTTTGGGGGGGCCGAGCAATCAGCCCCAGCATTTT.

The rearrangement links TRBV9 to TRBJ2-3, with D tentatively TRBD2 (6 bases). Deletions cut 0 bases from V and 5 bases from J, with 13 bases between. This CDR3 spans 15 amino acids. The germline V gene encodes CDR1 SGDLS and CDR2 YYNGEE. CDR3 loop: CASSVGTTRGDTQYF. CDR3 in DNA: TGTGCCAGCAGCGTAGGGACTACCCGGGGAGATACGCAGTATTTT. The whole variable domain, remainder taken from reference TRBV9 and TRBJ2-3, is DSGVTQTPKHLITATGQRVTLRCSPRSGDLSVYWYQQSLDQGLQFLIQYYNGEERAKGNILERFSAQQFPDLHSELNLSSLELGDSALYFCASSVGTTRGDTQYFGPGTRLTVL.

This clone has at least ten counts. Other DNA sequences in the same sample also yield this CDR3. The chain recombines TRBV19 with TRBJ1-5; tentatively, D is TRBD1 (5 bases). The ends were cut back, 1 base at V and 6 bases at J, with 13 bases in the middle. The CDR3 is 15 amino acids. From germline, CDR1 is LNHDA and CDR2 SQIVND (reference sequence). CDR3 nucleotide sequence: TGTGCCAGTAGTATAGGGCGCCAGGGAGGTCAGCCCCAGCATTTT. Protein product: CASSIGRQGGQPQHF.

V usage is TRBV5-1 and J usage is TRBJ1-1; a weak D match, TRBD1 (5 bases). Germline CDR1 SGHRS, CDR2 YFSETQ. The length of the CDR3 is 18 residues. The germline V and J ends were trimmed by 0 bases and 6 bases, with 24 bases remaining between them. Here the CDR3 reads CASSLEPGSDVGGAEAFF. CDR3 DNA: TGCGCCAGCAGCTTGGAACCGGGATCGGACGTCGGGGGTGCTGAAGCTTTCTTT.

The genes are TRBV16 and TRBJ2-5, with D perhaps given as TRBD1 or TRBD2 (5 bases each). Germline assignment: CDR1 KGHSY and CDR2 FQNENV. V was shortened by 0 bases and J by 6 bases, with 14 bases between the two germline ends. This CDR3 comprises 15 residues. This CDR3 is CASSQSGTAVKTQYF. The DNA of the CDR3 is TGTGCCAGCAGCCAATCAGGGACCGCTGTGAAGACCCAGTACTTC.

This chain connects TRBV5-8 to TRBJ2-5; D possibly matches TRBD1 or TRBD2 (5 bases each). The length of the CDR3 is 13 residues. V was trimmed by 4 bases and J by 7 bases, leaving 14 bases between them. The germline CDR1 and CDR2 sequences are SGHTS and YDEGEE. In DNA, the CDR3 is TGTGCCAGCAGCCCAGTTGGGGGTGTGACCCAGTACTTC. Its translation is CASSPVGGVTQYF. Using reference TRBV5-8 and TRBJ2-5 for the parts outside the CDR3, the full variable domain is EAGVTQSPTHLIKTRGQQATLRCSPISGHTSVYWYQQALGLGLQFLLWYDEGEERNRGNFPPRFSGRQFPNYSSELNVNALELEDSALYLCASSPVGGVTQYFGPGTRLLVL.

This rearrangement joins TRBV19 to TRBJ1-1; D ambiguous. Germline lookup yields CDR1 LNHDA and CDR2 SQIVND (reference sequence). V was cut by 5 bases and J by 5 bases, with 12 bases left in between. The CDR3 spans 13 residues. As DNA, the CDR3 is TGTGCCAGTAGTCGGACCGGCGGAACTGAAGCTTTCTTT. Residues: CASSRTGGTEAFF.

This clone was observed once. In nucleotides, the CDR3 is TGTGCCAGCAGAAGGCGGCTAGCGGGAGATGAGCAGTACTTC. Its translation is CASRRRLAGDEQYF. V usage is TRBV2 and J usage is TRBJ2-7; 10 bases fit TRBD2. The CDR3 has 14 amino acids. V lost 6 bases and J lost 7; bases outside the gene matches: 9. Germline V gene lookup returns CDR1 SNHLY and CDR2 FYNNEI.

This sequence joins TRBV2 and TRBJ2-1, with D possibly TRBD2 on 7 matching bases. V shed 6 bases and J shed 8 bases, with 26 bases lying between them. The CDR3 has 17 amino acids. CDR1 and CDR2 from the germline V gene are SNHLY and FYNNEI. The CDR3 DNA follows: TGTGCCAGCAGACCCGCGGGGGCCTCACCTAGGGGCGATGAGCAGTTCTTC. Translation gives CASRPAGASPRGDEQFF.

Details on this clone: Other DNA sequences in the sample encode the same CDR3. The CDR3 nucleotides are TGCGCCAGCAGCTTGGGCGGGAGGAGTTACGAGCAGTACTTC. This sequence encodes CASSLGGRSYEQYF. This sequence joins TRBV5-1 and TRBJ2-7; the match to TRBD2 covers 8 bases. The CDR3 loop spans 14 amino acids. V shed 0 bases and J 4 bases; nucleotides not matched to a gene: 3. The V gene's germline CDR1 is SGHRS and CDR2 YFSETQ.